The 4 T cell receptor beta chains in this list originate from one sample, sequenced in a study of blood T cells in healthy people across ages. Alongside a J-beta primer mix, a sample-barcoded 5' primer served in a second PCR lasting 7 to 11 cycles. TCRdb re-analysed the 5' RACE reads in MiXCR, keeping a single row per CDR3 protein. The profile shows hundreds of thousands of distinct CDR3 sequences, 55% to 75% of them singletons. Sequencing used blood. All receptors come from a man aged 30-40 years in good health.

The chain uses TRBV12-3 or TRBV12-4 and TRBJ2-7; TRBD1 might be the D (6 bases). V gave up 10 bases and J gave up 3 bases, with 16 bases separating them. The CDR3 spans 13 residues. The CDR3: CATPPQQGYEQYF. For the CDR3, the DNA is TGTGCCACGCCACCGCAACAGGGCTACGAGCAGTACTTC.

This clonotype occurred many times. This sequence joins TRBV6-1 and TRBJ1-5; TRBD1 matches at 10 bases. In germline, CDR1 is MNHNS, CDR2 SASEGT. CDR3 length: 15 amino acids. J was trimmed by 6 bases and V by 6 bases; bases with no gene match: 8. This CDR3 is CASSRGQGVGQPQHF. Written as DNA, the CDR3 is TGTGCCAGCAGCCGCGGACAGGGGGTTGGTCAGCCCCAGCATTTT.

The CDR3 here is CASSYPTATGGANVLTF. The CDR3 DNA follows: TGTGCCAGCAGCTACCCGACAGCCACGGGCGGGGCCAACGTCCTGACTTTC. This sequence joins TRBV7-2 and TRBJ2-6, with D tentatively TRBD1 (5 bases). The CDR3 totals 17 residues. V dropped 4 bases and J dropped 4 bases, with 17 bases sitting between them. Germline loops: CDR1 SGHTA, CDR2 FQGNSA. The variable domain in full, with the rest retrieved from reference TRBV7-2 and TRBJ2-6, is GAGVSQSPSNKVTEKGKDVELRCDPISGHTALYWYRQSLGQGLEFLIYFQGNSAPDKSGLPSDRFSAERTGGSVSTLTIQRTQQEDSAVYLCASSYPTATGGANVLTFGAGSRLTVL.

The rearrangement uses TRBV7-9 and TRBJ2-1; TRBD2 matches 9 bases. This CDR3 has 14 residues. Looked up from germline, CDR1 is SEHNR and CDR2 is FQNEAQ (reference sequence). Trimming cost V 7 bases and J 5 bases; bases outside gene matches: 6. The CDR3 nucleotides read TGTGCCAGCAACCGAGCGGGGGGCCACAATGAGCAGTTCTTC. This translates into CASNRAGGHNEQFF.